The following is a T cell receptor beta chain sequence with its context. Its specificity is not known. The V gene lost 5 bases and the J gene lost 4 bases, with 14 bases spanning the gap. The CDR3 sequence is 13 residues long. CDR1 and CDR2 (germline): SQVTM, ANQGSEA. This specimen belongs to a study of CD8 T cells in ankylosing spondylitis. With molecular barcodes, quantitative 5'-RACE was used to make the TCR beta libraries. TCRdb redid the calling of the 5' RACE reads with MiXCR, one entry per CDR3 protein. The profile covers some 140,000 distinct CDR3 sequences, with approximately 17% appearing a single time and roughly 30% taken by the ten largest. Regarding the study as a whole: Ankylosing spondylitis blood appeared to be characterized by a TCR beta motif of several highly homologous variants. Reportedly, matched ankylosing spondylitis synovial fluid was significantly enriched for disease-linked clones. Reactive arthritis synovial fluid and blood previously showed some of these motif variants. Disease-linked clones proved CD8+ and comparatively uncommon in peripheral blood.

This clonotype originated in a male donor with ankylosing spondylitis. The material sequenced was blood, either unsorted or a sorted T cell fraction (not recorded which). The chain uses TRBV29-1 and TRBJ1-1; possible D gene TRBD1, 5 bases. CDR3 loop: CSVWGGGSTEAFF. CDR3 nucleotides: TGCAGCGTTTGGGGCGGGGGAAGCACTGAAGCTTTCTTT.